What follows are 9 T cell receptor beta chains derived from one specimen sequenced in a study of T cells expressing NK-cell markers. From the 5' RACE reads, TCRdb lists one entry per CDR3 protein and no DNA. Its table lists 250,000 to 300,000 distinct CDR3 sequences. The sequenced sample consisted of blood T cells: a sorted CD56 or NKG2C T cell subset, CD4+ or CD8+ T cells, or bulk PBMC T cells (not recorded which). Source of these receptors: a woman between 18 and 70 years old in good health.

The chain joins TRBV5-1 to TRBJ2-2; TCRdb's D call of TRBD1 is untestable without DNA. Germline V gene data show CDR1 as SGHRS and CDR2 as YFSETQ. The CDR3 has 13 residues. The CDR3 loop is CASSVQGTGELFF.

The chain carries TRBV12-3 or TRBV12-4 and TRBJ1-1; TCRdb designates TRBD1, a call that cannot be tested without DNA. This CDR3 has 14 residues. The CDR3 region is CASSLVQGSTEAFF.

V is TRBV4-1 and J is TRBJ2-1; absent DNA, TCRdb's TRBD2 call cannot be checked. The CDR3 is 13 amino acids. Germline V gene data show CDR1 as MGHRA and CDR2 as YSYEKL. The CDR3 here is CASNGGGANEQFF.

This chain links TRBV7-6 with TRBJ2-5. The CDR3 loop spans 13 amino acids. CDR1 and CDR2 (germline): SGHVS, FNYEAQ. CDR3 in amino acids: CASSFTYQETQYF.

The gene calls are TRBV4-2 and TRBJ2-5; absent DNA, TCRdb's TRBD2 call cannot be checked. Germline loops: CDR1 LGHNA, CDR2 YNFKEQ. CDR3 length equals 17 residues. This CDR3 reads CASSQDVIAGGGATQYF.

The chain is built from TRBV28 and TRBJ2-7; TCRdb picks TRBD2, but there is no DNA to check that call. The germline gives CDR1 MDHEN, CDR2 SYDVKM. CDR3 size: 14 residues. CDR3 loop: CATTPGLVTYEQYF.

The chain has TRBV7-2 and TRBJ2-3; TCRdb calls TRBD2, which cannot be checked without DNA. The CDR3 extends over 16 amino acids. CDR1 and CDR2 (germline): SGHTA, FQGNSA. CDR3 protein: CASSFLARIRTDTQYF.

The chain uses TRBV10-3 and TRBJ2-7; absent DNA, TCRdb's TRBD1 call cannot be checked. The CDR3 is 16 amino acids. Germline V gives CDR1 ENHRY, CDR2 SYGVKD. CDR3 protein: CAISLNTGTRHSEQYF.

This sequence joins TRBV6-5 and TRBJ1-2. The CDR3 extends over 14 amino acids. Germline CDR1 MNHEY, CDR2 SVGAGI. CDR3: CASSSAGRKYGYTF.